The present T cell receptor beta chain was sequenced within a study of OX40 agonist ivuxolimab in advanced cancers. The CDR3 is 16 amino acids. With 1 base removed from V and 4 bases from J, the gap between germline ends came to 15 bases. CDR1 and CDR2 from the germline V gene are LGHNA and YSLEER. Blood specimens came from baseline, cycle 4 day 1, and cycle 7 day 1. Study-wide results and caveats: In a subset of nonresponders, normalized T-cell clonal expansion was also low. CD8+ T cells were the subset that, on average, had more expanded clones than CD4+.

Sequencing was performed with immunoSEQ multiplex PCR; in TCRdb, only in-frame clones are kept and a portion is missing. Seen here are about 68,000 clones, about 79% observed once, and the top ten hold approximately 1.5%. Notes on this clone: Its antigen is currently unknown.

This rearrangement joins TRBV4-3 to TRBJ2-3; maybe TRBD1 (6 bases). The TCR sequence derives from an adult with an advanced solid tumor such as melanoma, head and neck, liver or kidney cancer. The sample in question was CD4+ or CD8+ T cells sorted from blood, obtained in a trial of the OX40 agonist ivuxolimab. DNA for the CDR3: TGCGCCAGCAGCCAAGTGTCGTCAGCAGGGGCAGATACGCAGTATTTT. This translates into CASSQVSSAGADTQYF.